This T cell receptor beta chain was sequenced in a study of blood T cell repertoires in COVID-19 (dated by TCRdb to between 2020 and 2021). Regarding the study in general: Samples from collaborators originated in the United States, Italy and Spain and spanned both the acute and convalescent phases of COVID-19. The material from the prospective study consisted of cDNA or gDNA derived from T cells, B-cell-depleted T cells, or PBMCs. Deeply sampled blood TCRbeta repertoires from subjects exposed to, actively infected with, or recovered from COVID-19 were included in the dataset. The repertoires were released in a freely available public database intended as a resource for research on the immune response to SARS-CoV-2. Samples were obtained from the ongoing ImmuneRACE study (first 160 participants) and from some 1,300 subjects provided by 6 global collaborators. A de-identified subject ID, COVID-19 status, age in years and sex were almost always included in the sample metadata. Where HLA class I and class II types were available, the types were taken from metadata supplied by the sample provider, not from assay-based typing. Overall results and qualifications from the work: Clinical and demographic metadata were provided uncurated, with the amount varying by source and participant.

Whole blood was collected in K2EDTA tubes by collaborating institutions according to the institutions' own protocols. Collaborator samples were shipped for TCRbeta analysis as frozen whole blood, isolated PBMCs, or DNA extracted from either sample type. With respect to this clone: This clone's antigen is unknown. There are no base qualities to consult, and no much larger clone falls within one base.

CDR3 length: 14 amino acids, cysteine to phenylalanine. Only CDR3 DNA remains: 42 bases, in frame from the first base. Ends trimmed: V by 4 bases, J by 4 bases; bases unmatched to a gene: 6. The germline V gene encodes CDR1 LNHDA and CDR2 SQIVND (reference sequence). TCRbeta CDR3 regions were amplified from genomic DNA using the immunoSEQ Assay, a bias-controlled multiplex PCR. The published analysis was carried out like this. The number of nucleated cells in each sample was estimated from the amplification of reference gene primers within the assay. To quantify the absolute abundance of each unique TCRbeta CDR3 rearrangement, sequence reads were collapsed and filtered. For each sample, productive Simpson clonality was calculated as the square root of Simpson's diversity index over productive rearrangements. TCRdb re-hosts the immuneACCESS table, in-frame sequences only. Its copies lack some clones; in the studies checked, an unresolved V gene accounts for under half of them, and the cause for the rest is not known. The V and J calls and clone size come from that table; D and trimming were worked out from the DNA. This sample comprises some 74,000 clones, roughly 87% of them detected only once. The top ten clonotypes cover more than 25% of the sample.

Sequenced: peripheral blood. The sequence derives from a man aged 45-60 years with acute or convalescent COVID-19. This chain is built from TRBV19 and TRBJ1-2; 7 bases in between match TRBD1. The CDR3: CASSTGTVIYGYTF. In nucleotide form, the sequence is TGTGCCAGTAGTACCGGGACAGTGATCTATGGCTACACCTTC.